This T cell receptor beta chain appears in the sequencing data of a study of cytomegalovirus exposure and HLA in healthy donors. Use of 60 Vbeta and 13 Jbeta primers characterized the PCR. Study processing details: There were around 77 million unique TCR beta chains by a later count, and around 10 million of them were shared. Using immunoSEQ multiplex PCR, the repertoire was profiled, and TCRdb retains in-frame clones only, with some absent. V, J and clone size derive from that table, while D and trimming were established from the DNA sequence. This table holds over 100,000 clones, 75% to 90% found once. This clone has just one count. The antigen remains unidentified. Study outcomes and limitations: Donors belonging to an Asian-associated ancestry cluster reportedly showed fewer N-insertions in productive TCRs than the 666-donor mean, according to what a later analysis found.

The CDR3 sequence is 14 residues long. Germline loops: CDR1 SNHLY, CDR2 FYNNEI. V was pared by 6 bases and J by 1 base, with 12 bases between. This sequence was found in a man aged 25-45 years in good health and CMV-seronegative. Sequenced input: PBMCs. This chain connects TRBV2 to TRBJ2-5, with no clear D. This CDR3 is CASSRTRSQETQYF. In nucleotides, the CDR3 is TGTGCCAGCAGCCGAACGAGATCCCAAGAGACCCAGTACTTC. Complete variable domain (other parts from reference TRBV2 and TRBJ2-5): EPEVTQTPSHQVTQMGQEVILRCVPISNHLYFYWYRQILGQKVEFLVSFYNNEISEKSEIFDDQFSVERPDGSNFTLKIRSTKLEDSAMYFCASSRTRSQETQYFGPGTRLLVL.